One T cell receptor (beta chain) is described in this entry. Exposed participants came across a COVID-19 case within 2 weeks before study entry. The CDR3 runs 14 residues. The V gene's germline CDR1 is SGHNT and CDR2 YYREEE (reference sequence). V was pared by 0 bases and J by 3 bases, with 6 bases between. These data belong to a study of blood T cell repertoires in COVID-19. Using immunoSEQ multiplex PCR, the repertoire was profiled, and TCRdb retains in-frame clones only, with some absent. The sample contains approximately 250,000 clones, approximately 89% of which appear only once. This receptor was obtained from a man aged 35 to 55 who had been exposed to COVID-19. The chain employs TRBV5-4 and TRBJ2-2; no clear D. Sequences were obtained from PBMCs or T cells enriched from blood (not recorded which). In nucleotides, the CDR3 is TGTGCCAGCAGCTTGGTTGAGTACACCGGGGAGCTGTTTTTT. This encodes CASSLVEYTGELFF.